The 16 T cell receptor beta chains presented below share a single source sample, sequenced in a study of shared clonotypes between healthy human individuals (TCRdb year 2020). The library was made by the immunoSEQ multiplex PCR assay. Held by TCRdb, this immuneACCESS table contains in-frame sequences only and omits some clones. Under half of the omission traces to an unresolved V gene where checked; the cause of the rest is unknown. The sample table lists millions of clones, roughly nine tenths of them with a count of one. The ten top clones hold more than 0.12% of the sample. The sequenced material came from naive CD4+ T cells sorted from blood. Read against the paper, the sample's cell subset or site label means: CD45RA+ positively selected. All receptors derive from a man aged 18 to 30 in good health.

This sequence joins TRBV30 and TRBJ2-3; no clear D gene. The CDR3 totals 15 residues. V was pared by 3 bases and J by 0 bases, with 13 bases between. Germline values: CDR1 GTSNPN, CDR2 SVGIG (reference sequence). The CDR3 sequence is CAWSDITASTDTQYF. CDR3 bases: TGTGCCTGGAGCGATATTACTGCTAGCACAGATACGCAGTATTTT.

This clone was observed a single time. The chain is built from TRBV2 and TRBJ2-1, with 10 nucleotides matching TRBD1. CDR1 SNHLY and CDR2 FYNNEI come from the germline V gene. The V gene end was trimmed by 5 bases and the J gene end by 8 bases; junction bases not matched to a gene: 6. The CDR3 runs 14 residues. The chain's CDR3 is CASSRDRGADEQFF. The CDR3 coding sequence is TGTGCCAGCAGTAGGGACAGGGGAGCCGATGAGCAGTTCTTC.

V is TRBV7-9 and J is TRBJ1-4; the D is unclear. The last part of the DNA fits TRBJ2-2 better; the J call may be wrong. This CDR3 comprises 13 residues. Germline-derived CDR1 and CDR2 are SEHNR and FQNEAQ (reference sequence). CDR3: CASSLVGSKELFF. The CDR3 DNA sequence: TGTGCCAGCAGCTTAGTAGGCAGCAAGGAGCTGTTTTTT.

The rearrangement links TRBV7-3 to TRBJ2-7; 9 bases line up with TRBD2. CDR3 length: 15 amino acids. V lost 1 base, J lost 6 bases, and 7 bases stayed unmatched. The germline gives CDR1 SGHTA, CDR2 FQGTGA. The CDR3 nucleotides are TGTGCCAGCAGCTTAATCGGCGGGGGGGCCGGCGAGCAGTACTTC. Translation: CASSLIGGGAGEQYF.

J is TRBJ2-7 and V is TRBV7-2; 10 nucleotides align to TRBD2. V lost 6 bases, J lost 4 bases, and 3 bases stayed unmatched. CDR1 is SGHTA, CDR2 FQGNSA, per germline. The CDR3 runs to 13 residues. This chain's CDR3 is CASRQLAGYEQYF. In DNA form, the CDR3 reads TGTGCCAGCAGACAACTAGCGGGGTACGAGCAGTACTTC.

V and J are TRBV7-2 and TRBJ2-1; D is perhaps TRBD1 or TRBD2 (5 bases each). The germline CDR1 and CDR2 sequences are SGHTA and FQGNSA. Trimming shortened V by 2 bases and J by 4 bases, and 12 bases separated the two germline ends. The CDR3 runs 15 residues. DNA of the CDR3: TGTGCCAGCAGCTTACAAGGGACGCTGTACAATGAGCAGTTCTTC. Translated, it gives CASSLQGTLYNEQFF.

This sequence joins TRBV4-3 and TRBJ2-1; no clear D. The V and J ends lost 0 bases and 2 bases respectively, with 5 bases between them. The germline gives CDR1 LGHNA, CDR2 YSLEER. The CDR3 runs to 14 residues. CDR3: CASSQDDTYNEQFF. DNA of the CDR3: TGCGCCAGCAGCCAAGATGACACCTACAATGAGCAGTTCTTC.

The chain combines TRBV5-1 with TRBJ2-7; TRBD2 aligns across 9 bases. With V trimmed by 3 bases and J by 0 bases, 4 bases remained unmatched. The CDR3 is 15 residues long. The V gene's germline CDR1 is SGHRS and CDR2 YFSETQ. The CDR3 here is CASSSRTSDSYEQYF. DNA for the CDR3: TGCGCCAGCAGCTCGAGGACTAGCGACTCCTACGAGCAGTACTTC. Based on the CDR3 plus reference TRBV5-1 and TRBJ2-7, the full variable domain is KAGVTQTPRYLIKTRGQQVTLSCSPISGHRSVSWYQQTPGQGLQFLFEYFSETQRNKGNFPGRFSGRQFSNSRSEMNVSTLELGDSALYLCASSSRTSDSYEQYFGPGTRLTVT.

The chain carries TRBV10-2 and TRBJ1-2, with TRBD1 as a possible D gene (6 bases). CDR3 length equals 16 residues. Deletions cut 0 bases from V and 1 base from J, with 12 bases between. Germline values: CDR1 WSHSY, CDR2 SAAADI. This CDR3 is CASSESGQGLNYGYTF. The CDR3 nucleotides read TGCGCCAGCAGTGAGTCCGGGCAGGGGCTTAACTATGGCTACACCTTC.

The V gene is TRBV10-3, the J gene TRBJ2-7, with TRBD2 matching 9 bases. CDR1 is ENHRY and CDR2 is SYGVKD in the germline V gene. V lost 7 bases to trimming and J lost 5 bases; unmatched junction nucleotides: 9. CDR3 size: 14 residues. CDR3 region: CAITPGTSLNEQYF. CDR3 nucleotide sequence: TGTGCCATCACTCCCGGGACTAGCCTAAACGAGCAGTACTTC.

This chain uses TRBV11-2 with TRBJ2-7; the D gene is possibly TRBD1 (5 bases). Per germline, CDR1 SGHAT and CDR2 FQNNGV. The CDR3 length is 14 residues. Between the trimmed V and J ends, which lost 5 bases and 2 bases, there was a span of 13 bases. Here the CDR3 reads CASSRGQGPYEQYF. CDR3 coding DNA: TGTGCCAGCAGCCGAGGTCAGGGTCCCTACGAGCAGTACTTC.

The chain recombines TRBV5-4 with TRBJ2-7; 9 bases line up with TRBD1. V shed 1 base and J 4 bases; nucleotides not matched to a gene: 9. CDR1 and CDR2 (germline): SGHNT, YYREEE (reference sequence). The CDR3 is made up of 16 amino acids. The CDR3 bases are TGTGCCAGCAGCTTGCCTCCGGGACAGGGTTATTACGAGCAGTACTTC. Translated, it gives CASSLPPGQGYYEQYF.

Regarding this clone: Other DNA sequences of this sample code for an identical CDR3. This chain uses TRBV7-9 with TRBJ2-7; D ambiguous. V shed 1 base and J shed 0 bases, with 7 bases lying between them. The CDR3 loop spans 14 amino acids. The germline CDR1 and CDR2 sequences are SEHNR and FQNEAQ (reference sequence). In nucleotides, the CDR3 is TGTGCCAGCAGCTTAGGTCCAGCCTCCTACGAGCAGTACTTC. Amino acids: CASSLGPASYEQYF.

The chain has TRBV6-5 and TRBJ2-3; TRBD1 or TRBD2 may be the D gene (6 bases each). Germline CDR1 and CDR2: MNHEY and SVGAGI. Trimming took off 5 bases at V and 3 bases at J, with 15 bases between the two ends. The CDR3 has 15 residues. The CDR3 reads CASSRGAGLTDTQYF. The CDR3 nucleotides read TGTGCCAGCAGTAGGGGGGCGGGGCTTACAGATACGCAGTATTTT.

On this clone itself: Different DNA sequences within this sample yield the same CDR3. The chain employs TRBV7-9 and TRBJ1-1; no clear D. CDR3 length: 13 amino acids. Trimming removed 1 base at V and 8 bases at J, with 11 bases between. Germline CDR1 is SEHNR and CDR2 is FQNEAQ (reference sequence). Here the CDR3 DNA reads TGTGCCAGCAGCTTAGTGGAGGGAACCGAAGCTTTCTTT. It is translated as CASSLVEGTEAFF.

The CDR3 reads CAIESGGNSYNEQFF. DNA of the CDR3: TGTGCCATCGAGAGCGGGGGGAACTCCTACAATGAGCAGTTCTTC. This chain uses TRBV2 with TRBJ2-1; 9 positions match TRBD2. The germline V gene has CDR1 SNHLY and CDR2 FYNNEI. J lost 0 bases, V lost 10 bases, and 7 bases had no gene match. This CDR3 has 15 amino acids.